This T cell receptor (beta chain) was sequenced during a study of cytomegalovirus exposure and HLA in healthy donors. General study points: Researchers reported in a later analysis that a missense DCLRE1C variant was tied to TCR beta V- and J-gene trimming. TCR beta V segments were, for the most part, productive about 87% or about 30% of the time in an earlier analysis.

The PCR employed 60 Vbeta primers together with 13 Jbeta primers. Sequenced by immunoSEQ multiplex PCR; TCRdb stores in-frame clones only, minus some. The data contain about 140,000 clones, 60% to 85% of them seen just once; the ten biggest clones take up 2.8%. There are a few counts of this clone. What it binds is unknown. Germline-derived CDR1 and CDR2 are MGHRA and YSYEKL. V trimming: 0 bases; J trimming: 9 bases; junction bases outside the gene matches: 7. This CDR3 contains 14 residues. The source of this sequence is a male donor in good health and CMV-seronegative. The specimen sequenced was PBMCs. The chain joins TRBV4-1 to TRBJ2-7; 8 bases align to TRBD1. The CDR3, as DNA: TGCGCCAGCAGCCAAGATCTGCAGGGGGCATTGCAGTACTTC. Protein sequence: CASSQDLQGALQYF.